The 10 T cell receptor beta chains given below trace back to one sample, sequenced in a study of STAT5B mutations in CD4+ large granular lymphocyte leukemia. The repertoire was sequenced with immunoSEQ multiplex PCR; TCRdb's copy has only in-frame clones and lacks some. The repertoire holds tens of thousands of clones, roughly 84% seen once, with 0.3% to 0.45% in the top ten. Sequencing input: CD4+ T cells from blood buffy coats. These receptors were obtained from a human donor in good health.

This clone has only a few counts. V usage is TRBV28 and J usage is TRBJ1-2; D gene uncertain. CDR3 size: 14 residues. V was trimmed by 4 bases and J by 5 bases, leaving 14 bases between them. In germline, CDR1 is MDHEN, CDR2 SYDVKM. CDR3 nucleotides: TGTGCCAGCAGTTCCCAGGAACTGGGTTATGGCTACACCTTC. It codes for CASSSQELGYGYTF.

This sequence joins TRBV15 and TRBJ2-3; 13 bases align to TRBD2. CDR3 length: 18 residues. V shed 0 bases and J 0 bases; nucleotides not matched to a gene: 3. The germline CDR1 and CDR2 sequences are LNHNV and YYDKDF (reference sequence). The CDR3 spells CATSRELAGGPSTDTQYF. The CDR3, as DNA: TGTGCCACCAGCAGAGAACTAGCGGGGGGGCCGAGCACAGATACGCAGTATTTT.

The chain couples TRBV29-1 to TRBJ2-5; D is unclear. There are 13 residues in the CDR3. The V end lost 2 bases, the J end lost 5 bases, and 12 bases lay between the germline ends. Germline V lookup: CDR1 SQVTM, CDR2 ANQGSEA. CDR3 coding DNA: TGCAGCGTTGAAATCAGTGGGCGGGAGACCCAGTACTTC. Translation gives CSVEISGRETQYF.

The V gene is TRBV5-1, the J gene TRBJ1-1, with D perhaps TRBD1 (5 bases). V lost 0 bases and J lost 0, with 9 bases in between. Looked up from germline, CDR1 is SGHRS and CDR2 is YFSETQ. The CDR3 has 15 residues. CDR3 in amino acids: CASSLGDPLNTEAFF. CDR3 coding DNA: TGCGCCAGCAGCTTGGGGGACCCGCTGAACACTGAAGCTTTCTTT.

The chain combines TRBV19 with TRBJ2-7; D is perhaps TRBD1 (6 bases). Germline CDR1 is LNHDA and CDR2 is SQIVND (reference sequence). Trimming left V 6 bases short and J 2 bases short, with 20 bases between. CDR3 length: 16 residues. The CDR3 region has the DNA TGTGCCAGTAGCCATACATGGCAAGGGGGACCCTACGAGCAGTACTTC. It is translated as CASSHTWQGGPYEQYF.

The chain couples TRBV5-1 to TRBJ1-4; possible D gene TRBD1, 5 bases. Germline CDR1 SGHRS, CDR2 YFSETQ. The CDR3 extends over 18 amino acids. V lost 0 bases and J lost 6, with 21 bases in between. CDR3 in amino acids: CASSLDAGSGVWDEKLFF. In DNA, the CDR3 is TGCGCCAGCAGCTTGGACGCCGGTTCGGGGGTCTGGGATGAAAAACTGTTTTTT.

The V gene is TRBV4-1, the J gene TRBJ2-5, with D possibly TRBD1 on 6 matching bases. Germline V gives CDR1 MGHRA, CDR2 YSYEKL. This CDR3 has 15 amino acids. The ends were cut back, 5 bases at V and 1 base at J, with 14 bases in the middle. The CDR3: CASSRAGAGQETQYF. The CDR3 region has the DNA TGCGCCAGCAGCAGAGCAGGGGCCGGCCAAGAGACCCAGTACTTC.

This chain connects TRBV11-3 to TRBJ1-1; TRBD1 might be the D (6 bases). V was shortened by 2 bases and J by 8 bases, with 18 bases between the two germline ends. The CDR3 is 15 residues long. CDR1 SGHNT and CDR2 YENEEA come from the germline V gene. The CDR3 sequence is CASSLTAGVGLEAFF. Written as DNA, the CDR3 is TGTGCCAGCAGCTTAACGGCAGGGGTGGGTTTGGAAGCTTTCTTT. Supplemented by reference TRBV11-3 and TRBJ1-1, the full variable domain reads EAGVVQSPRYKIIEKKQPVAFWCNPISGHNTLYWYLQNLGQGPELLIRYENEEAVDDSQLPKDRFSAERLKGVDSTLKIQPAELGDSAVYLCASSLTAGVGLEAFFGQGTRLTVV.

The gene calls are TRBV29-1 and TRBJ2-1; TRBD2 aligns across 12 bases. Germline CDR1 SQVTM, CDR2 ANQGSEA. V lost 0 bases to trimming and J lost 4 bases; unmatched junction nucleotides: 19. There are 21 residues in the CDR3. DNA for the CDR3: TGCAGCGTTGAAGATCCGATCGGGGGACTAGCGGGCGCCTCGGGGTACAATGAGCAGTTCTTC. Protein: CSVEDPIGGLAGASGYNEQFF.

CDR3 DNA: TGTGCCAGCAGTCGACAGTTCCCTAACTATGGCTACACCTTC. Its protein is CASSRQFPNYGYTF. The gene calls are TRBV25-1 and TRBJ1-2, with a weak D call TRBD1 (5 bases). V was shortened by 5 bases and J by 0 bases, with 10 bases between the two germline ends. Germline assignment: CDR1 MGHDK and CDR2 SYGVNS. This CDR3 contains 14 residues.